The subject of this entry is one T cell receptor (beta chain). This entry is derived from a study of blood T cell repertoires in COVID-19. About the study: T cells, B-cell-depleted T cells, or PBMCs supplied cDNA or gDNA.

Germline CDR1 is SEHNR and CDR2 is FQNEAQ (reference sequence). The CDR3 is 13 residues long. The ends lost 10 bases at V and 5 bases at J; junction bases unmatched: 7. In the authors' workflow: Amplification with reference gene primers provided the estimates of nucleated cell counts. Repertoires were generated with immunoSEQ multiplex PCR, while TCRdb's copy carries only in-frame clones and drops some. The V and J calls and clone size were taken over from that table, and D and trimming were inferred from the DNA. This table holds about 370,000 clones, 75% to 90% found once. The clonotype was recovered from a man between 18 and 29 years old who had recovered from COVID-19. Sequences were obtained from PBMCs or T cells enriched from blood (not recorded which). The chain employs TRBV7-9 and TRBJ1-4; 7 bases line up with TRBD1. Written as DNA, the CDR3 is TGTGCCACCCATACAGGGGTCAATGAAAAACTGTTTTTT. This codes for CATHTGVNEKLFF.